A single sample is the source of the 32 T cell receptor beta chains below, sequenced in a study of control samples from healthy donors and cancer patients. Some clones are missing from TCRdb's copy, which holds only in-frame ones; the method was immunoSEQ multiplex PCR. The sample has around 150,000 clones, roughly 90% seen once. The sequenced sample consisted of blood. The receptors derive from a man younger than 45 in good health.

V gene TRBV12-3 or TRBV12-4 combines with J gene TRBJ2-1, with unresolved D. Trimming removed 1 base at V and 9 bases at J, with 4 bases between. The CDR3 is made up of 11 amino acids. Here the CDR3 DNA reads TGTGCCAGCAGTTTAGGGTCTGAGCAGTTCTTC. This encodes CASSLGSEQFF.

This chain connects TRBV27 to TRBJ2-1, with 11 bases that match TRBD2. This CDR3 is built from 16 residues. The germline gives CDR1 MNHEY, CDR2 SMNVEV (reference sequence). V dropped 3 bases and J dropped 10; count of bases not matched to a gene: 11. As DNA, the CDR3 is TGTGCCAGCAGTTTTCGGGTAGCGGGAGGGTTCAAGGAGCAGTTCTTC. It is translated as CASSFRVAGGFKEQFF.

This chain links TRBV5-4 with TRBJ1-4; D gene unclear. The germline gives CDR1 SGHNT, CDR2 YYREEE (reference sequence). The CDR3 sequence is 15 residues long. V dropped 5 bases and J dropped 5 bases, with 16 bases sitting between them. DNA for the CDR3: TGTGCCAGCAGTCAATCGGGCGCTGGGAATGAAAAACTGTTTTTT. It translates to CASSQSGAGNEKLFF.

The chain combines TRBV4-2 with TRBJ1-1; a weak D match, TRBD1 (6 bases). Germline loops: CDR1 LGHNA, CDR2 YNFKEQ. Trimming stripped 1 base from V and 2 bases from J, with 17 bases between. CDR3 length: 17 amino acids. Written as DNA, the CDR3 is TGTGCCAGCAGCCAAGCTTTAGGGGACACAACCAACACTGAAGCTTTCTTT. Translated: CASSQALGDTTNTEAFF.

The V gene is TRBV11-2, the J gene TRBJ2-2; 8 bases agree with TRBD1. The CDR3 contains 15 residues. The germline CDR1 and CDR2 sequences are SGHAT and FQNNGV. Germline trimming cut 0 bases from V and 7 bases from J; bases unmatched to any gene: 4. Written as DNA, the CDR3 is TGTGCCAGCAGCTTAGATCCAGGGGGCAACGGGGAGCTGTTTTTT. It codes for CASSLDPGGNGELFF.

This chain links TRBV7-2 with TRBJ1-4; unclear D gene. V shed 5 bases and J shed 4 bases, with 5 bases lying between them. This CDR3 has 12 residues. CDR1 is SGHTA, CDR2 FQGNSA, per germline. CDR3 DNA sequence: TGTGCCAGCAGCAGGGATAATGAAAAACTGTTTTTT. As protein: CASSRDNEKLFF.

The V and J genes are TRBV18 and TRBJ2-1; D is unresolved. The CDR3 is made up of 12 amino acids. With 2 bases removed from V and 5 bases from J, the gap between germline ends came to 4 bases. From germline, CDR1 is KGHSH and CDR2 LQKENI. Written as DNA, the CDR3 is TGTGCCAGCTCACCAAAGGACAATGAGCAGTTCTTC. Its protein product is CASSPKDNEQFF.

Of note for this clone: At one end, the junction sequence differs from germline, possibly due to a read error. The chain links TRBV6-6 to TRBJ1-3; D is uncertain. Germline CDR1 reads MNHNY; CDR2 reads SVGAGI (reference sequence). The CDR3 runs 10 residues. CDR3 residues: CASGGDTIYF. Here the CDR3 DNA reads TGTGCCAGCGGTGGAGACACCATATATTTT.

The chain has TRBV5-1 and TRBJ2-5; 15 positions agree with TRBD2. V gave up 4 bases and J gave up 2 bases; unmatched junction bases: 6. Germline CDR1 SGHRS, CDR2 YFSETQ. The CDR3 is made up of 17 amino acids. The CDR3 region is CASSVGLAGGGQETQYF. For the CDR3, the DNA is TGCGCCAGCAGCGTGGGACTAGCGGGAGGTGGGCAAGAGACCCAGTACTTC. Drawing the rest from reference TRBV5-1 and TRBJ2-5, the complete variable domain is KAGVTQTPRYLIKTRGQQVTLSCSPISGHRSVSWYQQTPGQGLQFLFEYFSETQRNKGNFPGRFSGRQFSNSRSEMNVSTLELGDSALYLCASSVGLAGGGQETQYFGPGTRLLVL.

V is TRBV18 and J is TRBJ1-5; D possibly corresponds to TRBD1 (5 bases). The CDR3 length is 14 residues. Germline loops: CDR1 KGHSH, CDR2 LQKENI. V was trimmed by 2 bases and J by 3 bases, leaving 8 bases between them. DNA of the CDR3: TGTGCCAGCTCACCATGGGACGCCAATCAGCCCCAGCATTTT. Its translation is CASSPWDANQPQHF.

The rearrangement links TRBV5-1 to TRBJ2-2; D not resolved. V was pared by 6 bases and J by 0 bases, with 9 bases between. The CDR3 totals 14 residues. Germline CDR1 reads SGHRS; CDR2 reads YFSETQ. Here the CDR3 reads CASIGQPNTGELFF. The DNA for the CDR3 is TGCGCCAGCATTGGTCAGCCGAACACCGGGGAGCTGTTTTTT. The variable domain in full, completed from reference TRBV5-1 and TRBJ2-2, reads KAGVTQTPRYLIKTRGQQVTLSCSPISGHRSVSWYQQTPGQGLQFLFEYFSETQRNKGNFPGRFSGRQFSNSRSEMNVSTLELGDSALYLCASIGQPNTGELFFGEGSRLTVL.

J is TRBJ1-2 and V is TRBV5-1; TRBD1 might be the D (5 bases). There are 14 residues in the CDR3. Germline V gives CDR1 SGHRS, CDR2 YFSETQ. V was cut by 0 bases and J by 4 bases, with 10 bases left in between. The CDR3 DNA sequence: TGCGCCAGCAGCTTGGAAGGGGTTCGCTATGGCTACACCTTC. Protein product: CASSLEGVRYGYTF.

The V gene is TRBV6-4, the J gene TRBJ2-3, with a weak D call TRBD2 (6 bases). Trimming stripped 4 bases from V and 2 bases from J, with 10 bases between. From germline, CDR1 is MRHNA and CDR2 SNTAGT. CDR3 length: 14 amino acids. CDR3 nucleotides: TGTGCCAGCAGTGTGGGGGACTTCACAGATACGCAGTATTTT. This encodes CASSVGDFTDTQYF.

The V call is TRBV11-1, the J call TRBJ1-1, with 11 bases lining up with TRBD1. The junction had 9 bases not matched to a gene; V was cut back by 5 bases and J by 4 bases. The CDR3 is made up of 16 amino acids. The V gene's germline CDR1 is SGHAT and CDR2 FQDESV (reference sequence). CDR3 nucleotide sequence: TGTGCCAGCAGCGACCCGGGACAGGGGGTGGGCACTGAAGCTTTCTTT. Translating it yields CASSDPGQGVGTEAFF.

This clone has a single count. The chain recombines TRBV7-3 with TRBJ2-1, with no clear D. This CDR3 is 18 amino acids long. The germline CDR1 and CDR2 sequences are SGHTA and FQGTGA. V lost 0 bases and J lost 2, with 17 bases in between. The CDR3 is CASSLTDPRRVTYNEQFF. CDR3 nucleotide sequence: TGTGCCAGCAGCTTAACGGATCCCAGACGGGTAACCTACAATGAGCAGTTCTTC.

The chain is built from TRBV2 and TRBJ1-3; D is unclear. The CDR3 length is 14 residues. CDR1 is SNHLY and CDR2 is FYNNEI in the germline V gene. V lost 3 bases and J 4 bases, leaving 10 bases between the germline ends. CDR3 nucleotide sequence: TGTGCCAGCAGTGATGACCACTACGGAAACACCATATATTTT. It encodes CASSDDHYGNTIYF.

The rearrangement uses TRBV7-8 and TRBJ2-5; TRBD2 matches 9 bases. V shed 5 bases, J shed 1 base, and the junction held 5 bases outside the gene matches. Per the germline V gene, CDR1 is SGHVS and CDR2 is FQNEAQ. The CDR3 is 15 residues long. CDR3 coding DNA: TGTGCCAGCAGCCCGGGACTAGCTTTCCAAGAGACCCAGTACTTC. Protein: CASSPGLAFQETQYF.

The chain has TRBV7-9 and TRBJ2-1, with 11 bases lining up with TRBD2. Germline V gene sequence: CDR1 SEHNR, CDR2 FQNEAQ (reference sequence). Trimming at V came to 6 bases and at J to 8 bases, leaving 9 bases not matched to a gene. The CDR3 covers 15 residues. CDR3 nucleotide sequence: TGTGCCAGCAGTCACCTAGCGGGAGGTCTCCATGAGCAGTTCTTC. Its protein is CASSHLAGGLHEQFF.

V usage is TRBV2 and J usage is TRBJ2-7, with D tentatively TRBD2 (6 bases). Germline CDR1 SNHLY, CDR2 FYNNEI. Trimming left V 0 bases short and J 0 bases short, with 18 bases between. There are 18 residues in the CDR3. The CDR3 loop reads CASSEAPGRGPGSYEQYF. CDR3 nucleotides: TGTGCCAGCAGTGAAGCGCCCGGGCGGGGTCCAGGCTCCTACGAGCAGTACTTC.

The CDR3 sequence is CASSFQRGGTGYTF. The CDR3 DNA sequence: TGTGCCAGCAGTTTCCAACGGGGAGGGACTGGCTACACCTTC. The gene calls are TRBV28 and TRBJ1-2, with a tentative D call TRBD1 (5 bases). The CDR3 is 14 amino acids. V shed 3 bases and J shed 7 bases, with 15 bases lying between them. The germline V gene has CDR1 MDHEN and CDR2 SYDVKM.

This sequence joins TRBV28 and TRBJ1-2, with 10 bases identical to TRBD1. This CDR3 is 14 amino acids long. Germline CDR1 and CDR2: MDHEN and SYDVKM. The V segment lost 4 bases and the J segment 8 bases; nucleotides outside the gene matches: 7. The CDR3 nucleotides read TGTGCCAGCAGTTCACCCGGGACAGGGGACGGCTACACCTTC. It specifies CASSSPGTGDGYTF.

In DNA, the CDR3 is TGTGCCAGCAGTTCCCACACACGGACAGGTCGTGAGACCCAGTACTTC. Its protein product is CASSSHTRTGRETQYF. The gene calls are TRBV6-5 and TRBJ2-5; 7 nucleotides agree with TRBD1. The CDR3 is 16 residues long. Germline V gene sequence: CDR1 MNHEY, CDR2 SVGAGI. With V trimmed by 4 bases and J by 5 bases, 13 bases remained unmatched.

V is TRBV6-5 and J is TRBJ2-7, with D perhaps TRBD1 or TRBD2 (5 bases each). Germline-derived CDR1 and CDR2 are MNHEY and SVGAGI. Trimming removed 5 bases at V and 3 bases at J, with 8 bases between. The CDR3 is 12 amino acids. The CDR3 reads CASSRDGYEQYF. The CDR3 DNA follows: TGTGCCAGCAGTAGGGACGGCTACGAGCAGTACTTC.

This clone was seen a handful of times. This chain uses TRBV12-5 with TRBJ2-1; a possible D gene is TRBD1 (6 bases). There are 15 residues in the CDR3. In germline, CDR1 is LGHNT, CDR2 FRNRAP. Trimming removed 4 bases from V and 2 bases from J, with 12 bases in between. This CDR3 reads CASGSQGLTYNEQFF. CDR3 nucleotides: TGTGCTAGTGGTTCACAGGGCCTTACCTACAATGAGCAGTTCTTC.

The chain is built from TRBV4-1 and TRBJ1-1; the D is unclear. The V end was cut by 2 bases, the J end by 6 bases, with 22 bases between. This CDR3 is 17 amino acids long. Germline loops: CDR1 MGHRA, CDR2 YSYEKL. CDR3 loop: CASSQRIEGAGWAEAFF. In DNA, the CDR3 is TGCGCCAGCAGCCAAAGGATCGAGGGAGCGGGGTGGGCTGAAGCTTTCTTT.

This clone was counted a single time. Other DNA sequences within the sample encode an identical CDR3. The chain joins TRBV3-1 (or the pseudogene TRBV3-2) to TRBJ1-5, with D uncertain. Trimming pared 0 bases from V and 6 bases from J, leaving 6 bases between. The CDR3 loop spans 13 amino acids. In germline, CDR1 is LGHDT, CDR2 YNNKEL (reference sequence). In nucleotides, the CDR3 is TGTGCCAGCAGCCAAGAAGGGAGTCAGCCCCAGCATTTT. It yields the protein CASSQEGSQPQHF.

This chain links TRBV15 with TRBJ1-4; possible D gene TRBD1, 6 bases. The CDR3 length is 16 residues. Looked up from germline, CDR1 is LNHNV and CDR2 is YYDKDF (reference sequence). V lost 1 base and J 2 bases, leaving 11 bases between the germline ends. Here the CDR3 reads CATSRGGGGTNEKLFF. The CDR3 coding sequence is TGTGCCACCAGCAGAGGAGGGGGAGGTACTAATGAAAAACTGTTTTTT.

This clone was detected once. J is TRBJ2-1 and V is TRBV6-5; 16 nucleotides agree with TRBD2. The V segment lost 8 bases and the J segment 7 bases; nucleotides outside the gene matches: 5. The CDR3 is 15 amino acids. Germline-derived CDR1 and CDR2 are MNHEY and SVGAGI. The CDR3 DNA reads TGTGCCAGCGGGACTAGCGGGGGGGCTCCTAATGAGCAGTTCTTC. Translation: CASGTSGGAPNEQFF.

The genes are TRBV28 and TRBJ1-2; D possibly corresponds to TRBD1 (5 bases). Trimming pared 5 bases from V and 5 bases from J, leaving 9 bases between. Germline CDR1 MDHEN, CDR2 SYDVKM. The CDR3 is made up of 12 amino acids. The CDR3 DNA sequence: TGTGCCAGCAGTCCGGAGGGGTATGGCTACACCTTC. Translation: CASSPEGYGYTF.

The rearrangement joins TRBV5-5 to TRBJ2-7, with D possibly TRBD1 on 6 matching bases. The germline CDR1 and CDR2 sequences are SGHKS and YYEKEE (reference sequence). Trimming pared 4 bases from V and 4 bases from J, leaving 9 bases between. This CDR3 is 12 amino acids long. The CDR3 coding sequence is TGTGCCAGCAGCACCAGGGGTTACGAGCAGTACTTC. It translates to CASSTRGYEQYF.

The chain couples TRBV7-3 to TRBJ2-7, with a tentative D call TRBD2 (5 bases). The ends were cut back, 5 bases at V and 6 bases at J, with 14 bases in the middle. The V gene's germline CDR1 is SGHTA and CDR2 FQGTGA. CDR3 length: 13 amino acids. The CDR3 coding sequence is TGTGCCAGCAGCGAATTTAGAGGGTTCGAGCAGTACTTC. Translation: CASSEFRGFEQYF.

V and J are TRBV6-1 and TRBJ2-7; 7 positions agree with TRBD1. The germline CDR1 and CDR2 sequences are MNHNS and SASEGT. The CDR3 spans 15 residues. With V trimmed by 2 bases and J by 2 bases, 6 bases remained unmatched. Here the CDR3 reads CASSEPGQATYEQYF. Written as DNA, the CDR3 is TGTGCCAGCAGTGAACCAGGACAGGCAACCTACGAGCAGTACTTC.